This T cell receptor beta chain comes out of a study of naive and memory T cell subsets. Notes on the study in general: A few larger clonotypes appeared in naive repertoires, especially CD8, possibly memory cells re-expressing CD45RA.

Comment on this clonotype: What it binds is not known.

Trimming stripped 3 bases from V and 1 base from J, with 7 bases between. The CDR3 has 14 residues. Both TRBC1 and TRBC2 were covered by a beta constant-region primer of two equimolar oligonucleotides. Ligated cDNA was amplified by four rounds of PCR with nested alpha and beta constant-region primers and SP2. MiXCR, run by TCRdb on the UMI-ligation and nested PCR reads, gives a single entry per CDR3 protein. This table holds tens of thousands of distinct CDR3 sequences, over 9% found once. V and J are TRBV12-3 or TRBV12-4 and TRBJ1-5; the D gene is possibly TRBD1 (5 bases). This clonotype originated in a human donor in good health. Specimen: naive CD8+ T cells from blood. In nucleotides, the CDR3 is TGTGCCAGCAGTTTCGAGGGGAGCAATCAGCCCCAGCATTTT. This sequence encodes CASSFEGSNQPQHF.